Below, 11 T cell receptor beta chains from the same sample are listed, as sequenced in a study of shared clonotypes between healthy human individuals. The table came from immunoSEQ multiplex PCR; TCRdb's copy has only in-frame clones and leaves some out. This table has 2 million to 2.5 million clones, under 95% appearing once. Sequencing was carried out using naive CD4+ T cells from PBMCs. Specified subset: CD45RA+ positively selected. The receptors were gathered from a man aged 18 to 29 in good health. Some clones in this sample may be carry-over from other donors' samples.

The chain recombines TRBV7-2 with TRBJ2-3; 8 bases are a match to TRBD2. The germline V gene has CDR1 SGHTA and CDR2 FQGNSA. The length of the CDR3 is 16 residues. The ends lost 4 bases at V and 5 bases at J; junction bases unmatched: 11. CDR3 region: CASSYSGTRVGDTQYF. The CDR3 DNA follows: TGTGCCAGCAGCTATTCCGGGACTAGGGTTGGAGATACGCAGTATTTT.

V gene TRBV19 combines with J gene TRBJ2-2; 11 nucleotides align to TRBD1. CDR1 and CDR2 from the germline V gene are LNHDA and SQIVND (reference sequence). The CDR3 runs to 20 residues. With 3 bases clipped from V and 6 bases from J, the junction kept 18 bases outside the gene matches. Written as DNA, the CDR3 is TGTGCCAGTAGTATTAGGTTTTTATCACGGACAGGGGGCGTTGCCGGGGAGCTGTTTTTT. Translating it yields CASSIRFLSRTGGVAGELFF. Full variable domain (missing parts from reference TRBV19 and TRBJ2-2): DGGITQSPKYLFRKEGQNVTLSCEQNLNHDAMYWYRQDPGQGLRLIYYSQIVNDFQKGDIAEGYSVSREKKESFPLTVTSAQKNPTAFYLCASSIRFLSRTGGVAGELFFGEGSRLTVL.

CDR3 DNA sequence: TGCGCCAGCCGCTTAAACACCATATATTTT. Amino acids: CASRLNTIYF. V gene TRBV23-1 combines with J gene TRBJ1-3; no definite D call. TRBV23-1 is assigned to the ORF class and has an uncertain function. This CDR3 region has 10 residues. V was pared by 8 bases and J by 6 bases, with 5 bases between.

The chain carries TRBV29-1 and TRBJ2-3, with D tentatively TRBD1 (5 bases). V gave up 4 bases and J gave up 4 bases, with 12 bases separating them. The CDR3 consists of 13 residues. Germline CDR1 and CDR2: SQVTM and ANQGSEA. CDR3 DNA sequence: TGCAGCGTTGGGGGCCTCAAGGCAGATACGCAGTATTTT. Translated, it gives CSVGGLKADTQYF.

To note about this clone: Other nucleotide sequences from this sample produce the same CDR3. The chain recombines TRBV5-6 with TRBJ2-7; possibly TRBD1 for D (5 bases). This CDR3 is built from 14 residues. Germline CDR1 is SGHDT and CDR2 is YYEEEE. V was cut by 3 bases and J by 0 bases, with 10 bases left in between. This CDR3 is CASSWGRSSYEQYF. Written as DNA, the CDR3 is TGTGCCAGCAGCTGGGGCAGGAGCTCCTACGAGCAGTACTTC.

The V call is TRBV29-1, the J call TRBJ2-7; D possibly uses TRBD1 or TRBD2 (6 bases each). Trimming shortened V by 7 bases and J by 3 bases, and 19 bases separated the two germline ends. From germline, CDR1 is SQVTM and CDR2 ANQGSEA. The CDR3 is 14 amino acids. In DNA, the CDR3 is TGCAGCGCGGGTGGGGGGCCAGGGATCTACGAGCAGTACTTC. It encodes CSAGGGPGIYEQYF.

The chain couples TRBV6-1 to TRBJ1-1; TRBD1 matches 7 bases. The CDR3 has 15 residues. J gave up 10 bases and V 3 bases, and 14 bases lay outside the gene matches. The germline gives CDR1 MNHNS, CDR2 SASEGT. CDR3 DNA: TGTGCCAGCAGTGAGGACAGAGGGGGCTATGAAACAGCTTTCTTT. Residues: CASSEDRGGYETAFF.

A remark on this clone: Other DNA sequences within the sample encode an identical CDR3. The rearrangement links TRBV18 to TRBJ2-3; perhaps TRBD2 as D (6 bases). The CDR3 is made up of 13 amino acids. Looked up from germline, CDR1 is KGHSH and CDR2 is LQKENI. Trimming removed 3 bases at V and 4 bases at J, with 8 bases between. The CDR3 DNA is TGTGCCAGCTCACCTCGCGGGGCAGATACGCAGTATTTT. This encodes CASSPRGADTQYF.

The gene calls are TRBV28 and TRBJ1-1, with D possibly being TRBD1 (6 bases). This CDR3 spans 16 amino acids. Per the germline V gene, CDR1 is MDHEN and CDR2 is SYDVKM. V lost 2 bases and J lost 1, with 14 bases in between. In nucleotides, the CDR3 is TGTGCCAGCAGTTTACGTTCCGGGGGCCGGAACACTGAAGCTTTCTTT. Translated: CASSLRSGGRNTEAFF.

This sequence joins TRBV25-1 and TRBJ2-3, with a possible D match to TRBD2 (5 bases). The CDR3 length is 15 residues. Trimming shortened V by 5 bases and J by 6 bases, and 18 bases separated the two germline ends. CDR1 is MGHDK, CDR2 SYGVNS, per germline. The CDR3, as DNA: TGTGCCAGCAGTCCAGTAGTAGGGAGTAGGGATACGCAGTATTTT. Translating it yields CASSPVVGSRDTQYF.

V gene TRBV9 combines with J gene TRBJ2-1; 11 bases are a match to TRBD2. V lost 4 bases and J lost 2; bases outside the gene matches: 5. Germline V gene lookup returns CDR1 SGDLS and CDR2 YYNGEE. The CDR3 is made up of 16 amino acids. The CDR3, as DNA: TGTGCCAGCAGCACACTAGCGGGAGTAACCTACAATGAGCAGTTCTTC. It translates to CASSTLAGVTYNEQFF.